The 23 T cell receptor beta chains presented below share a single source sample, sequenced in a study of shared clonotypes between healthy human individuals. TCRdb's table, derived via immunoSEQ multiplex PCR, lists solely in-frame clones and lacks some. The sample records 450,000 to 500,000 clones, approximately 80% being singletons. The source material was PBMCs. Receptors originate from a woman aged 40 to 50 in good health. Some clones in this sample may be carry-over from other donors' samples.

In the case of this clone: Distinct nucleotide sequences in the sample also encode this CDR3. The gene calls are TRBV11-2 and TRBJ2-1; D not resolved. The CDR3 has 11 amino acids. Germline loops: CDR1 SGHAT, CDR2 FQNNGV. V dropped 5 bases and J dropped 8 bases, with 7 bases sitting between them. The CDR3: CASSPRDEQFF. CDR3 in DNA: TGTGCCAGCAGCCCCCGGGATGAGCAGTTCTTC. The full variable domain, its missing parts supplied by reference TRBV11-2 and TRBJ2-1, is EAGVAQSPRYKIIEKRQSVAFWCNPISGHATLYWYQQILGQGPKLLIQFQNNGVVDDSQLPKDRFSAERLKGVDSTLKIQPAKLEDSAVYLCASSPRDEQFFGPGTRLTVL.

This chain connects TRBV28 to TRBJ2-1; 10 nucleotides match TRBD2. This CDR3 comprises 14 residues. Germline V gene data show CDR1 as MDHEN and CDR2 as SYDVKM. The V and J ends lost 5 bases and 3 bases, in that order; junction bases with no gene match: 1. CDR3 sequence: CASSTSGDYNEQFF. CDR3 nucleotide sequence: TGTGCCAGCAGTACTAGCGGGGACTACAATGAGCAGTTCTTC.

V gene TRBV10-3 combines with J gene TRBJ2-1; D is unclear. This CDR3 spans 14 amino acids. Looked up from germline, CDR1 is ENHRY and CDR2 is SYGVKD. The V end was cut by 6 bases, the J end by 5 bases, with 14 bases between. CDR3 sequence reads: CAIRQALGNNEQFF. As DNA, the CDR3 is TGTGCCATCAGGCAGGCCCTCGGTAACAATGAGCAGTTCTTC.

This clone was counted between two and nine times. The CDR3 region is CSVDWTGAETQYF. In DNA, the CDR3 is TGCAGCGTTGACTGGACCGGGGCAGAGACCCAGTACTTC. The chain is built from TRBV29-1 and TRBJ2-5; D is possibly TRBD1 or TRBD2 (5 bases each). The germline gives CDR1 SQVTM, CDR2 ANQGSEA. The CDR3 contains 13 residues. V was trimmed by 3 bases and J by 4 bases, leaving 12 bases between them.

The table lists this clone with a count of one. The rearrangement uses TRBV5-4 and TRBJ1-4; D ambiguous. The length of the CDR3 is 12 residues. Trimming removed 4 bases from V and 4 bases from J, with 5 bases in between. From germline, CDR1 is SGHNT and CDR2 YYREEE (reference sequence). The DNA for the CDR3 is TGTGCCAGCAGCGCGAATAATGAAAAACTGTTTTTT. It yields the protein CASSANNEKLFF.

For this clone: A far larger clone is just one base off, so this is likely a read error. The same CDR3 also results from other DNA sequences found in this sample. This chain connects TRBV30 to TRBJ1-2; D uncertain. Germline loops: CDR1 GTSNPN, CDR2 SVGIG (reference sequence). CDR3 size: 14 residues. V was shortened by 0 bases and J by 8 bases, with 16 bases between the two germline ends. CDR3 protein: CAWSVGPSFYGYTF. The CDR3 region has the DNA TGTGCCTGGAGTGTCGGGCCTTCCTTCTACGGCTACACCTTC.

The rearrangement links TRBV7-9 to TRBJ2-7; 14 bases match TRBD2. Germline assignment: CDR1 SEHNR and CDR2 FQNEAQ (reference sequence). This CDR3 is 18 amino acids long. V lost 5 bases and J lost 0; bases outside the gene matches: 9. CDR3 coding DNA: TGTGCCAGCAGCCCATCGACTAGCGGGAGGGCTCCCTCCTACGAGCAGTACTTC. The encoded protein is CASSPSTSGRAPSYEQYF.

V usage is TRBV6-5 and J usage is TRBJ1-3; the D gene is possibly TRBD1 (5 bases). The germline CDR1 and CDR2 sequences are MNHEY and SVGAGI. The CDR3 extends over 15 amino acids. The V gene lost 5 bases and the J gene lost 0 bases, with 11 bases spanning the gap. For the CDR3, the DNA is TGTGCCAGCAGTCGAGACAGAGACTCTGGAAACACCATATATTTT. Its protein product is CASSRDRDSGNTIYF.

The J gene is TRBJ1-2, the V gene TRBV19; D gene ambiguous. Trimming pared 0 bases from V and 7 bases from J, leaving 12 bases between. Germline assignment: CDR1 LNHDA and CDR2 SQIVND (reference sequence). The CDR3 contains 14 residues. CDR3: CASSIDQRQAGYTF. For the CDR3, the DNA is TGTGCCAGTAGTATAGATCAACGGCAGGCTGGCTACACCTTC.

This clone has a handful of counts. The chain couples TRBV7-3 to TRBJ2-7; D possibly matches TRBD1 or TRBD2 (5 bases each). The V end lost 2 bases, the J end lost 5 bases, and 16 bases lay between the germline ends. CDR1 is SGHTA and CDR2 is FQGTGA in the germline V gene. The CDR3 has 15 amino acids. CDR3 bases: TGTGCCAGCAGCTTATCCCCGGGACCCCAGGACGAGCAGTACTTC. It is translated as CASSLSPGPQDEQYF.

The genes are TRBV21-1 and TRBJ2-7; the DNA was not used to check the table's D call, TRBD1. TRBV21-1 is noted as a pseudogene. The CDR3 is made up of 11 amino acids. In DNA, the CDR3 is TGTGCCAGCACCAGAACCTACGAGCAGTACTTC. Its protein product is CASTRTYEQYF.

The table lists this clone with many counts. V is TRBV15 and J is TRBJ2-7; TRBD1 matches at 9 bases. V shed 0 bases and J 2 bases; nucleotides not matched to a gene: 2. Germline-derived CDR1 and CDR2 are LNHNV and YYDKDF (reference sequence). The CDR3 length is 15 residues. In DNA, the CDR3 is TGTGCCACCAGCAGAGAGCGGACAGGGGCCTACGAGCAGTACTTC. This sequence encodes CATSRERTGAYEQYF. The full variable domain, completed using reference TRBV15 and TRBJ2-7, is DAMVIQNPRYQVTQFGKPVTLSCSQTLNHNVMYWYQQKSSQAPKLLFHYYDKDFNNEADTPDNFQSRRPNTSFCFLDIRSPGLGDTAMYLCATSRERTGAYEQYFGPGTRLTVT.

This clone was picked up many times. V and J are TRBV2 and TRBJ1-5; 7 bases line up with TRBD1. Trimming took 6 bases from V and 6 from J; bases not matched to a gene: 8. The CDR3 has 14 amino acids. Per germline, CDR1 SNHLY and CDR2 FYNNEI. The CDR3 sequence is CASSPDRVSQPQHF. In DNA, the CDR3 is TGTGCCAGCAGCCCCGACAGGGTATCTCAGCCCCAGCATTTT.

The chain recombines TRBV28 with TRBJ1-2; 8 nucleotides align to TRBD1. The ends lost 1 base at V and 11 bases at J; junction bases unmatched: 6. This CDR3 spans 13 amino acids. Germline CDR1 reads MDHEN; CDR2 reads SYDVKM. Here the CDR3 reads CASSLSYGTGYTF. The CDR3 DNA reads TGTGCCAGCAGTTTATCCTACGGGACAGGATACACCTTC.

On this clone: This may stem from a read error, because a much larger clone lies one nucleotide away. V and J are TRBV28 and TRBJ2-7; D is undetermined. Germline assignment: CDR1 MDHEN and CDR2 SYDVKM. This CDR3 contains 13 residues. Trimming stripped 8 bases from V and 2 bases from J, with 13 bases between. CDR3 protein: CASRLWSPYEQYF. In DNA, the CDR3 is TGTGCCAGCCGACTTTGGAGCCCCTACGAGCAGTACTTC.

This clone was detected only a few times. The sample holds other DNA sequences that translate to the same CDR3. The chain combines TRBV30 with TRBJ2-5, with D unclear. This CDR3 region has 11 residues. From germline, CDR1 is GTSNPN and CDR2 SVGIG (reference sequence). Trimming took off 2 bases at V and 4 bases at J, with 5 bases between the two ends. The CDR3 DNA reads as TGTGCCTGGAGTTCAGGAGAGACCCAGTACTTC. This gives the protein CAWSSGETQYF.

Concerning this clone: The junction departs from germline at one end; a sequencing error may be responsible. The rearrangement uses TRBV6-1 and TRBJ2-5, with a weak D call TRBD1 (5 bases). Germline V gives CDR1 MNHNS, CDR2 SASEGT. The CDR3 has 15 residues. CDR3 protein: CASREVGHGLETQYF. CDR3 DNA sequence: TGTGCCAGCAGGGAAGTCGGACACGGTCTGGAGACCCAGTACTTC.

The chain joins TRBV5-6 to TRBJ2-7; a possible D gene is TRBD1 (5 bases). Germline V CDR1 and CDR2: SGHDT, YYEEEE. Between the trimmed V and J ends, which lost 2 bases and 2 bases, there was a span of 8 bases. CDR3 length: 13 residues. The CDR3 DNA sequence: TGTGCCAGCAGCTTAGACAGAACCTACGAGCAGTACTTC. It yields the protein CASSLDRTYEQYF.

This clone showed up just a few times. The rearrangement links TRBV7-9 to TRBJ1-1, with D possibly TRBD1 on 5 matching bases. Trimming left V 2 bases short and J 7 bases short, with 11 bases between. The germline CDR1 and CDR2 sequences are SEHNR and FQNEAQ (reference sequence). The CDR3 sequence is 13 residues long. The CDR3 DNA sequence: TGTGCCAGCAGCTTAACCAGGGTGGGTGAAGCTTTCTTT. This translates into CASSLTRVGEAFF.

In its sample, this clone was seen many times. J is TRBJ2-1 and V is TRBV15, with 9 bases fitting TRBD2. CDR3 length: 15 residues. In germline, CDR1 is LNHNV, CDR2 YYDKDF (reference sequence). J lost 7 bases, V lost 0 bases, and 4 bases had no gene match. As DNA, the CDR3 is TGTGCCACCAGCAGAGATCTAGCGGGATGGAATGAGCAGTTCTTC. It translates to CATSRDLAGWNEQFF. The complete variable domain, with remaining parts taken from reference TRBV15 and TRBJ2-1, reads DAMVIQNPRYQVTQFGKPVTLSCSQTLNHNVMYWYQQKSSQAPKLLFHYYDKDFNNEADTPDNFQSRRPNTSFCFLDIRSPGLGDTAMYLCATSRDLAGWNEQFFGPGTRLTVL.

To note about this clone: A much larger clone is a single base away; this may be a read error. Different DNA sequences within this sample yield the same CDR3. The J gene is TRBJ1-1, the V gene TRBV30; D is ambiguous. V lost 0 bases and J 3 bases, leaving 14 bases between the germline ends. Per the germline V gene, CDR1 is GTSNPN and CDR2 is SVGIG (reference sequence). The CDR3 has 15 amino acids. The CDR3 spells CAWSVGRAGDTEAFF. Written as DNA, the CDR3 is TGTGCCTGGAGTGTAGGTAGGGCCGGGGACACTGAAGCTTTCTTT.

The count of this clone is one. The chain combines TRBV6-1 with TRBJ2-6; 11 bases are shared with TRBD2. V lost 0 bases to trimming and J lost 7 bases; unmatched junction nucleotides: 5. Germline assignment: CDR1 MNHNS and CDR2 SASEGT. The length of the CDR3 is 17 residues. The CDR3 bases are TGTGCCAGCAGTGAAGCTAGTAGCGGGAGGGCCGCCAACGTCCTGACTTTC. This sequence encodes CASSEASSGRAANVLTF.

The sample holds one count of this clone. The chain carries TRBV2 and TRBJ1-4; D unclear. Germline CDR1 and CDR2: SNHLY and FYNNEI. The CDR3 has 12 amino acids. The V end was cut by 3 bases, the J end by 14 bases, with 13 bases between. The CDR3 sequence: CASSDVPVKLFF. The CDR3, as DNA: TGTGCCAGCAGTGACGTACCGGTTAAGCTGTTTTTT.